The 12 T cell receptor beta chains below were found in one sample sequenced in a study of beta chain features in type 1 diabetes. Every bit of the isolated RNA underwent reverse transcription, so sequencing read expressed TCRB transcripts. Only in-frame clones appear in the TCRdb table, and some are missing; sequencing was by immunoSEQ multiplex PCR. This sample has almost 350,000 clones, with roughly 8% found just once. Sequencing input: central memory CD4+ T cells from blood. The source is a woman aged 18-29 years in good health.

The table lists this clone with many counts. DNA for the CDR3: TGTGCCAGCAGCTCCCTGACTGTCTACGAGCAGTACTTC. This codes for CASSSLTVYEQYF. The V gene is TRBV7-2, the J gene TRBJ2-7, with D uncertain. This CDR3 is built from 13 residues. The V end was cut by 4 bases, the J end by 3 bases, with 10 bases between. Per germline, CDR1 SGHTA and CDR2 FQGNSA.

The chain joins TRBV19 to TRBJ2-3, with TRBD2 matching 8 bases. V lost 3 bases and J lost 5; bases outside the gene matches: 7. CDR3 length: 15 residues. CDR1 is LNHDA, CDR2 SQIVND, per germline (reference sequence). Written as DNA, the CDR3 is TGTGCCAGTAGTATGAAGGGTCTAGCGGGAGATACGCAGTATTTT. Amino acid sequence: CASSMKGLAGDTQYF.

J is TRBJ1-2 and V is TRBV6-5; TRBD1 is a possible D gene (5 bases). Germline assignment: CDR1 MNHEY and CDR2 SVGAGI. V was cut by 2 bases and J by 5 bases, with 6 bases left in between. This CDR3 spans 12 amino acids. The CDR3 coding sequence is TGTGCCAGCAGTTACCCAGGGTATGGCTACACCTTC. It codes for CASSYPGYGYTF.

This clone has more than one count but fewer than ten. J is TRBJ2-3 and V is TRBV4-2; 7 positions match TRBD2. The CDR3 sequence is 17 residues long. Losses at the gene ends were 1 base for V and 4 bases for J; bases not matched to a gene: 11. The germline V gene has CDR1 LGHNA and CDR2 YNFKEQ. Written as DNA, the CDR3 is TGTGCCAGCAGCCAAGGACTGAGCGGGATTACTCCAGATACGCAGTATTTT. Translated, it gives CASSQGLSGITPDTQYF.

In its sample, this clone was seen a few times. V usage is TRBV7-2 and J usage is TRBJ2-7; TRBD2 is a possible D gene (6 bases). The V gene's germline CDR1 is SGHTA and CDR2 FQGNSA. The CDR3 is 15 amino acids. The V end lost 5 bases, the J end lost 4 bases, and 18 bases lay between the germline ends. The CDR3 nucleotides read TGTGCCAGCAGCCCCTTTGGGACCGGGAGATACGAGCAGTACTTC. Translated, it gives CASSPFGTGRYEQYF.

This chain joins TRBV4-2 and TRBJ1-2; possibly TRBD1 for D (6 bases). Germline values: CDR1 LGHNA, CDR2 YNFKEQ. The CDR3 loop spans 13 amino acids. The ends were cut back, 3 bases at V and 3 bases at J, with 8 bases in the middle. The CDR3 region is CASSQRQDYGYTF. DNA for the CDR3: TGTGCCAGCAGCCAGAGACAGGACTATGGCTACACCTTC.

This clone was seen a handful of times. CDR3 loop: CASSPTIVGEQFF. CDR3 bases: TGTGCCAGCAGCCCTACTATCGTCGGGGAGCAGTTCTTC. The gene calls are TRBV11-2 and TRBJ2-1; D is ambiguous. CDR1 and CDR2 (germline): SGHAT, FQNNGV. The length of the CDR3 is 13 residues. V was cut by 5 bases and J by 10 bases, with 15 bases left in between.

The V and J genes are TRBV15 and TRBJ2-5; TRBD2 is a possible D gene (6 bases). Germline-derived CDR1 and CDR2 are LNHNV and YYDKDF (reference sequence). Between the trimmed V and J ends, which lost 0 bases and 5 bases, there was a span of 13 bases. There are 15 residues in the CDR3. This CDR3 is CATSREPGVEETQYF. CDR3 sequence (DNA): TGTGCCACCAGCAGAGAGCCGGGAGTCGAGGAGACCCAGTACTTC.

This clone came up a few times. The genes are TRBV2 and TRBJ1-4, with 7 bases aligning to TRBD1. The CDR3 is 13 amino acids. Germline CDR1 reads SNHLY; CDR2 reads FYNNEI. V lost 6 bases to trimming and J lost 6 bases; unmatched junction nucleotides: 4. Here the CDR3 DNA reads TGTGCCAGCAGAAAGGGGGCGGATGAAAAACTGTTTTTT. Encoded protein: CASRKGADEKLFF.

The CDR3 loop is CASSPLALNNQPQHF. The CDR3 nucleotides read TGTGCCAGCTCACCACTGGCCTTAAACAATCAGCCCCAGCATTTT. V usage is TRBV18 and J usage is TRBJ1-5, with no clear D. The CDR3 has 15 residues. Germline V gene lookup returns CDR1 KGHSH and CDR2 LQKENI. V was shortened by 1 base and J by 3 bases, with 10 bases between the two germline ends.

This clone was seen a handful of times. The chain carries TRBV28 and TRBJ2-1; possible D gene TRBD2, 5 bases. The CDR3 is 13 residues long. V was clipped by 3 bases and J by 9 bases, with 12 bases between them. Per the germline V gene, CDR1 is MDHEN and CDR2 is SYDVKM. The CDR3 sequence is CASSFRGPVEQFF. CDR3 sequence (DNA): TGTGCCAGCAGTTTCCGGGGTCCCGTTGAGCAGTTCTTC.

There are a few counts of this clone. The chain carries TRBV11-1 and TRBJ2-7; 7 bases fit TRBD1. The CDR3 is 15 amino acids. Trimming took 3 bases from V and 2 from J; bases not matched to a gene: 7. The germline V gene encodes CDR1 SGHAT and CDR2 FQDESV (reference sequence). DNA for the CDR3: TGTGCCAGCAGCTTGTGGGACAGCAAGACCTACGAGCAGTACTTC. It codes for CASSLWDSKTYEQYF.